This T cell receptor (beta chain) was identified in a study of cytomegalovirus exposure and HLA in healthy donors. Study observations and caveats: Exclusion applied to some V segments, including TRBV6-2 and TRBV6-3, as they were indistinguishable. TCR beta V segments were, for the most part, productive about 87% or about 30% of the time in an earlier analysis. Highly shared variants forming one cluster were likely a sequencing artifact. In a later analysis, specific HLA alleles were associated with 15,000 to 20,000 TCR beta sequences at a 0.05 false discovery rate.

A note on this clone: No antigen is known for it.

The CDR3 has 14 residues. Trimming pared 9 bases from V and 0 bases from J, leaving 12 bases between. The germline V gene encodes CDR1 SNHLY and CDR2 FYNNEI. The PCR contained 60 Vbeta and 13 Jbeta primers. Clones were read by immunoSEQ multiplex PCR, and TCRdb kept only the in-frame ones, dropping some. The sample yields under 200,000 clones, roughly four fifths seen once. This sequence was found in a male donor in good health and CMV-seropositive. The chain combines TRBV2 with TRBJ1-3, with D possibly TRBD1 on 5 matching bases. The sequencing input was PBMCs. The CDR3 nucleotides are TGTGCCAGTCGGGGGGGTGGCTCTGGAAACACCATATATTTT. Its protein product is CASRGGGSGNTIYF.